Presented here are 31 T cell receptor beta chains from one specimen sequenced in a study of blood T cell repertoires in COVID-19. Sequencing was performed with immunoSEQ multiplex PCR; in TCRdb, only in-frame clones are kept and a portion is missing. The sample includes 410,000 or so clones, 70% to 90% of them seen just once. The sequenced material came from peripheral blood. Receptor source: a woman aged 40 to 50 with COVID-19, enrolled during active disease.

This clone appeared a few times. V is TRBV20-1 and J is TRBJ2-7, with no clear D. Trimming stripped 3 bases from V and 5 bases from J, with 17 bases between. CDR1 and CDR2 (germline): DFQATT, SNEGSKA (reference sequence). The CDR3 length is 14 residues. The CDR3 nucleotides are TGCAGTGCTAGTAGGTCCCAAAGCCGGGACGAGCAGTACTTC. It translates to CSASRSQSRDEQYF.

The rearrangement joins TRBV9 to TRBJ1-1; possibly TRBD1 for D (6 bases). The CDR3 covers 13 residues. In germline, CDR1 is SGDLS, CDR2 YYNGEE. Trimming cost V 4 bases and J 5 bases, with 12 bases left between them. In nucleotides, the CDR3 is TGTGCCAGCAGCCAGGAGGGGGGGACTGAAGCTTTCTTT. Its protein product is CASSQEGGTEAFF.

The rearrangement joins TRBV29-1 to TRBJ2-3; D remains ambiguous. CDR3 length equals 9 residues. Per germline, CDR1 SQVTM and CDR2 ANQGSEA. V lost 3 bases to trimming and J lost 7 bases, with 2 bases between them. In nucleotides, the CDR3 is TGCAGCGTTGATAATACGCAGTATTTT. This sequence encodes CSVDNTQYF.

The gene calls are TRBV18 and TRBJ2-7; 10 bases map to TRBD1. V shed 6 bases, J shed 2 bases, and the junction held 7 bases outside the gene matches. In germline, CDR1 is KGHSH, CDR2 LQKENI. The CDR3 is 15 residues long. CDR3 amino acids: CASSKDRGHPYEQYF. The DNA for the CDR3 is TGTGCCAGCTCGAAAGACAGGGGGCACCCCTACGAGCAGTACTTC. The variable domain in full, completed from reference TRBV18 and TRBJ2-7, reads NAGVMQNPRHLVRRRGQEARLRCSPMKGHSHVYWYRQLPEEGLKFMVYLQKENIIDESGMPKERFSAEFPKEGPSILRIQQVVRGDSAAYFCASSKDRGHPYEQYFGPGTRLTVT.

The chain recombines TRBV7-2 with TRBJ2-7; 8 nucleotides match TRBD2. V gave up 5 bases and J gave up 0 bases; unmatched junction bases: 6. The V gene's germline CDR1 is SGHTA and CDR2 FQGNSA. The CDR3 totals 15 residues. CDR3 nucleotides: TGTGCCAGCAGCGAGGGACTAGGCAGCTCCTACGAGCAGTACTTC. Its translation: CASSEGLGSSYEQYF.

V gene TRBV19 combines with J gene TRBJ1-5; the D is unclear. Per the germline V gene, CDR1 is LNHDA and CDR2 is SQIVND (reference sequence). The CDR3 has 13 amino acids. V dropped 3 bases and J dropped 3 bases, with 6 bases sitting between them. The CDR3 sequence: CASSIQANQPQHF. The CDR3 region has the DNA TGTGCCAGTAGTATCCAGGCCAATCAGCCCCAGCATTTT.

The V gene is TRBV28, the J gene TRBJ1-2, with 9 bases identical to TRBD1. Germline V gene sequence: CDR1 MDHEN, CDR2 SYDVKM. This CDR3 has 15 amino acids. Trimming removed 2 bases from V and 8 bases from J; junction bases left unmatched: 9. The CDR3, as DNA: TGTGCCAGCAGTTTAAGGACAGGGGTTCTGGGAGGCTACACCTTC. Its translation: CASSLRTGVLGGYTF.

The chain links TRBV18 to TRBJ2-7; D is unresolved. Trimming removed 6 bases at V and 3 bases at J, with 6 bases between. Germline-derived CDR1 and CDR2 are KGHSH and LQKENI. CDR3 length equals 11 residues. As DNA, the CDR3 is TGTGCCAGCTCTCCCCTCTACGAGCAGTACTTC. Its translation: CASSPLYEQYF.

The chain is built from TRBV7-2 and TRBJ2-2, with 8 bases matching TRBD2. The germline gives CDR1 SGHTA, CDR2 FQGNSA. The CDR3 runs 17 residues. Losses at the gene ends were 3 bases for V and 5 bases for J; bases not matched to a gene: 11. The CDR3 loop reads CASSLTLGSSGTGELFF. The CDR3 nucleotides read TGTGCCAGCAGCTTGACTCTTGGTTCTAGCGGGACCGGGGAGCTGTTTTTT.

The rearrangement uses TRBV7-2 and TRBJ1-1; 8 bases match TRBD1. With V trimmed by 2 bases and J by 0 bases, 5 bases remained unmatched. CDR3 length equals 16 residues. CDR1 is SGHTA and CDR2 is FQGNSA in the germline V gene. CDR3 in amino acids: CASSLWTTGVNTEAFF. The CDR3, as DNA: TGTGCCAGCAGCTTATGGACGACAGGGGTGAACACTGAAGCTTTCTTT.

V usage is TRBV6-1 and J usage is TRBJ1-2; a weak D match, TRBD1 (6 bases). CDR3 length: 15 amino acids. V lost 1 base and J lost 3, with 12 bases in between. CDR1 MNHNS and CDR2 SASEGT come from the germline V gene. The CDR3, as DNA: TGTGCCAGCAGTGAAGTCGCGGGGGCTGACTATGGCTACACCTTC. Protein product: CASSEVAGADYGYTF.

The chain uses TRBV18 and TRBJ1-1; D is perhaps TRBD1 (6 bases). The germline gives CDR1 KGHSH, CDR2 LQKENI. Trimming cost V 0 bases and J 1 base, with 9 bases left between them. This CDR3 is 15 amino acids long. In nucleotides, the CDR3 is TGTGCCAGCTCACCACCGGGACAAGAGAACACTGAAGCTTTCTTT. It translates to CASSPPGQENTEAFF.

The genes are TRBV5-1 and TRBJ2-5; 10 bases align to TRBD2. CDR1 and CDR2 from the germline V gene are SGHRS and YFSETQ. The junction had 8 bases not matched to a gene; V was cut back by 1 base and J by 5 bases. The length of the CDR3 is 16 residues. The CDR3 coding sequence is TGCGCCAGCAGCTTGCCTAGCGGGAGTTTCTCCGAGACCCAGTACTTC. Its protein product is CASSLPSGSFSETQYF.

Notes on this clone: The sample carries other DNA sequences with the same CDR3. The CDR3 loop reads CSVPDRVYGYTF. DNA of the CDR3: TGCAGCGTTCCAGACAGGGTATATGGCTACACCTTC. The rearrangement joins TRBV29-1 to TRBJ1-2; 7 bases map to TRBD1. With V trimmed by 5 bases and J by 5 bases, 5 bases remained unmatched. This CDR3 is built from 12 residues. Germline-derived CDR1 and CDR2 are SQVTM and ANQGSEA.

A single count supports this clone. This chain uses TRBV30 with TRBJ1-4; no clear D gene. V gave up 4 bases and J gave up 0 bases, with 15 bases separating them. The germline V gene encodes CDR1 GTSNPN and CDR2 SVGIG (reference sequence). This CDR3 has 16 residues. CDR3 protein: CAWKRRTVATNEKLFF. CDR3 in DNA: TGTGCCTGGAAGCGGAGGACCGTTGCAACTAATGAAAAACTGTTTTTT.

The chain carries TRBV10-3 and TRBJ2-7; TRBD1 might be the D (6 bases). Trimming stripped 2 bases from V and 3 bases from J, with 11 bases between. Germline V gene data show CDR1 as ENHRY and CDR2 as SYGVKD. The CDR3 runs to 14 residues. Here the CDR3 DNA reads TGTGCCATCAGTGAGGGAAACAGGGACTACGAGCAGTACTTC. This translates into CAISEGNRDYEQYF.

The rearrangement uses TRBV5-1 and TRBJ1-1, with D possibly matching TRBD1 (6 bases). The CDR3 runs 15 residues. Germline V gene data show CDR1 as SGHRS and CDR2 as YFSETQ. The V end lost 1 base, the J end lost 6 bases, and 16 bases lay between the germline ends. CDR3 amino acids: CASSLLSGGPAEAFF. In nucleotides, the CDR3 is TGCGCCAGCAGCTTGCTCTCGGGGGGCCCCGCTGAAGCTTTCTTT.

The V gene is TRBV6-6, the J gene TRBJ1-1; 10 bases fit TRBD1. The germline CDR1 and CDR2 sequences are MNHNY and SVGAGI (reference sequence). This CDR3 is 16 amino acids long. V shed 2 bases and J 0 bases; nucleotides not matched to a gene: 3. As DNA, the CDR3 is TGTGCCAGCAGTTACCCGACAGGGGGCCTGAACACTGAAGCTTTCTTT. The encoded protein is CASSYPTGGLNTEAFF.

The chain links TRBV4-3 to TRBJ1-1, with a possible D match to TRBD1 (5 bases). The CDR3 runs 14 residues. V was pared by 4 bases and J by 1 base, with 10 bases between. Germline lookup yields CDR1 LGHNA and CDR2 YSLEER. Here the CDR3 reads CASSPGHPNTEAFF. The DNA for the CDR3 is TGCGCCAGCAGCCCCGGACATCCGAACACTGAAGCTTTCTTT.

V and J are TRBV3-1 (or the pseudogene TRBV3-2) and TRBJ1-4; 9 bases are shared with TRBD1. V dropped 4 bases and J dropped 8; count of bases not matched to a gene: 8. This CDR3 is 15 amino acids long. Germline V gene lookup returns CDR1 LGHDT and CDR2 YNNKEL (reference sequence). The DNA of the CDR3 is TGTGCCAGCAGCCTCAAGGGGACAGGGCAAGAAAAACTGTTTTTT. It yields the protein CASSLKGTGQEKLFF.

V is TRBV7-2 and J is TRBJ1-3; 9 nucleotides line up with TRBD1. The V segment lost 6 bases and the J segment 4 bases; nucleotides outside the gene matches: 13. The CDR3 loop spans 17 amino acids. Germline loops: CDR1 SGHTA, CDR2 FQGNSA. This chain's CDR3 is CASSQGGTGLVGNTIYF. As DNA, the CDR3 is TGTGCCAGCAGTCAAGGGGGGACAGGGCTTGTAGGAAACACCATATATTTT.

The rearrangement uses TRBV28 and TRBJ2-3, with D possibly being TRBD2 (5 bases). The CDR3 totals 17 residues. Germline V lookup: CDR1 MDHEN, CDR2 SYDVKM. Trimming left V 7 bases short and J 1 base short, with 21 bases between. The CDR3 DNA is TGTGCCAGCAATTCCCCGGGGTGGGGTCGGGGCACAGATACGCAGTATTTT. This translates into CASNSPGWGRGTDTQYF. The entire variable domain, with the rest obtained from reference TRBV28 and TRBJ2-3, is as follows: DVKVTQSSRYLVKRTGEKVFLECVQDMDHENMFWYRQDPGLGLRLIYFSYDVKMKEKGDIPEGYSVSREKKERFSLILESASTNQTSMYLCASNSPGWGRGTDTQYFGPGTRLTVL.

This clone has only a few counts. The chain recombines TRBV28 with TRBJ2-1; TRBD2 agrees at 13 bases. V lost 6 bases and J lost 5; bases outside the gene matches: 7. The CDR3 is made up of 16 amino acids. Germline V gene sequence: CDR1 MDHEN, CDR2 SYDVKM. Written as DNA, the CDR3 is TGTGCCAGCAGCCAAGGACTAGCGGGAGTTCACAATGAGCAGTTCTTC. Its protein product is CASSQGLAGVHNEQFF.

The rearrangement uses TRBV4-1 and TRBJ1-1; a possible D gene is TRBD1 (6 bases). V was cut by 7 bases and J by 4 bases, with 19 bases left in between. This CDR3 has 15 residues. CDR1 is MGHRA and CDR2 is YSYEKL in the germline V gene. This chain's CDR3 is CASTRGIVLGTEAFF. The CDR3 coding sequence is TGCGCCAGCACCAGGGGCATAGTTCTGGGCACTGAAGCTTTCTTT.

The gene calls are TRBV27 and TRBJ2-3; 10 bases map to TRBD2. Per the germline V gene, CDR1 is MNHEY and CDR2 is SMNVEV (reference sequence). V trimming: 5 bases; J trimming: 0 bases; junction bases outside the gene matches: 14. CDR3 length: 19 amino acids. The CDR3 nucleotides read TGTGCCAGCAGTGCTGCTAGCGGGGGCGTTCTCTGGAGCACAGATACGCAGTATTTT. As protein: CASSAASGGVLWSTDTQYF.

Comments on this clone: The junction departs from the called germline gene at one end, perhaps through a read error. This CDR3 reads CASSQAMSSYNEQFF. As DNA, the CDR3 is TGTGCCAGCAGTCAAGCTATGAGCTCCTACAATGAGCAGTTCTTC. The chain combines TRBV2 with TRBJ2-1; no reliable D call. Looked up from germline, CDR1 is SNHLY and CDR2 is FYNNEI. The CDR3 has 15 residues.

This clone has a single count. The J gene is TRBJ2-5, the V gene TRBV5-1; TRBD1 agrees at 9 bases. The V gene end was trimmed by 3 bases and the J gene end by 3 bases; junction bases not matched to a gene: 3. Germline CDR1 reads SGHRS; CDR2 reads YFSETQ. This CDR3 is 14 amino acids long. The CDR3 here is CASSSTGGEETQYF. The CDR3 DNA reads TGCGCCAGCAGCTCGACAGGGGGGGAAGAGACCCAGTACTTC.

This clone was found once. In nucleotides, the CDR3 is TGTGCCAGCCTTGAACAGGGGGCGCAGGGTATAAATGAGCAGTTCTTC. Translated, it gives CASLEQGAQGINEQFF. The V gene is TRBV27, the J gene TRBJ2-1; 9 nucleotides agree with TRBD1. This CDR3 is 16 amino acids long. Germline V gene sequence: CDR1 MNHEY, CDR2 SMNVEV (reference sequence). The J segment lost 7 bases and the V segment lost 8 bases, leaving 15 bases of the junction unmatched.

The rearrangement links TRBV19 to TRBJ2-7, with D possibly TRBD1 on 6 matching bases. V lost 5 bases, J lost 4 bases, and 18 bases lay in between. The CDR3 totals 15 residues. The germline CDR1 and CDR2 sequences are LNHDA and SQIVND (reference sequence). The CDR3 region has the DNA TGTGCCAGTAGTCCGAGGGGGACACAGCTTTACGAGCAGTACTTC. It codes for CASSPRGTQLYEQYF.

This rearrangement joins TRBV9 to TRBJ2-1, with TRBD1 identical over 10 bases. The germline V gene has CDR1 SGDLS and CDR2 YYNGEE. The CDR3 totals 15 residues. J was trimmed by 6 bases and V by 0 bases; bases with no gene match: 3. CDR3 DNA: TGTGCCAGCAGCGTAGCGGACAGGGGGGGCAATGAGCAGTTCTTC. Translation gives CASSVADRGGNEQFF.

This clone occurred once. The CDR3 region has the DNA TGTGCCAGCATCAACTGGGGGACAGGAATTAGCAATCAGCCCCAGCATTTT. Residues: CASINWGTGISNQPQHF. The chain has TRBV28 and TRBJ1-5, with TRBD1 matching over 8 bases. The J segment lost 0 bases and the V segment lost 7 bases, leaving 11 bases of the junction unmatched. The germline V gene encodes CDR1 MDHEN and CDR2 SYDVKM. There are 17 residues in the CDR3. The full variable domain, completed using reference TRBV28 and TRBJ1-5, is DVKVTQSSRYLVKRTGEKVFLECVQDMDHENMFWYRQDPGLGLRLIYFSYDVKMKEKGDIPEGYSVSREKKERFSLILESASTNQTSMYLCASINWGTGISNQPQHFGDGTRLSIL.